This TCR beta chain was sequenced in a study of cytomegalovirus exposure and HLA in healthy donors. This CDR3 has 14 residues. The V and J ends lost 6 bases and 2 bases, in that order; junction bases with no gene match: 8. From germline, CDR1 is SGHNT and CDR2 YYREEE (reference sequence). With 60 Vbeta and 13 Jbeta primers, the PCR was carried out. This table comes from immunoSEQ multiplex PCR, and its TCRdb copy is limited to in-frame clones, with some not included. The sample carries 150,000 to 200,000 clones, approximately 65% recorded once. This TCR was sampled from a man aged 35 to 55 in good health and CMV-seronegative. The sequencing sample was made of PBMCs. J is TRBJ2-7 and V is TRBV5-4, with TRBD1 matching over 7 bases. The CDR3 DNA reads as TGTGCCAGCACCCGCCGGGACAGAACCTACGAGCAGTACTTC. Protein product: CASTRRDRTYEQYF.